The rows below give T cell receptor beta chains drawn from one sample of a study of blood T cell repertoires in COVID-19. Assay used: immunoSEQ multiplex PCR; TCRdb lists only in-frame clones, some missing. This sample has approximately 190,000 clones, with about four fifths found just once. The sequencing sample was made of peripheral blood. These receptors came from a woman in her thirties or forties with acute or convalescent COVID-19. The CDR3 runs from the conserved cysteine through the conserved F or W. D genes are given only for firm matches. Expanded clones get a size class; other rows say once, few or many, or leave the size out.

J gene,D gene,clone size,V gene,CDR3 DNA,CDR3 protein
TRBJ1-1,TRBD1,once,TRBV4-1,TGCGCCAGCAGCCAAGTCTCTCAAACAGGGGGCCGGTGGACTGAAGCTTTCTTT,CASSQVSQTGGRWTEAFF
TRBJ2-1,TRBD2,NA,TRBV29-1,TGCAGCGTTAGCGGGAGCTTACAGAATGAGCAGTTCTTC,CSVSGSLQNEQFF
TRBJ1-1,NA,NA,TRBV6-5,TGTGCCAGCAGAGTCAACAGGATGAACACTGAAGCTTTCTTT,CASRVNRMNTEAFF
TRBJ2-7,NA,NA,TRBV10-3,TGTGCCTCCTCCGGGGGGACAGGCTACGAGCAGTACTTC,CASSGGTGYEQYF
TRBJ2-1,TRBD2,NA,TRBV6-5,TGTGCCAGCAGTTACTCTGCTAGCGGTTTAAATGAGCAGTTCTTC,CASSYSASGLNEQFF
TRBJ1-1,NA,once,TRBV11-2,TGTGCCAGCAGCTTCGAGGGCGCCGGCACTGAAGCTTTCTTT,CASSFEGAGTEAFF
TRBJ1-5,NA,NA,TRBV1,TGCACCAGCAGCCAAGATCAGGGGTGGGATCAGCCCCAGCATTTT,CTSSQDQGWDQPQHF
TRBJ2-7,TRBD1,NA,TRBV9,TGTGCCAGCAGCGAAGGGGGCAGTTCCTCCTACGAGCAGTACTTC,CASSEGGSSSYEQYF
TRBJ2-3,NA,NA,TRBV12-3/TRBV12-4,TGTGCCAGCAGTTTACCCGGTCAAGATACGCAGTATTTT,CASSLPGQDTQYF
TRBJ2-7,NA,NA,TRBV7-9,TGTGCCAGCAGCCCCGTAGGGGGGGGGACATACGAGCAGTACTTC,CASSPVGGGTYEQYF
TRBJ2-1,NA,NA,TRBV30,TGTGCCTGGAGGAACGGCGGGATGGCCAATGAGCAGTTCTTC,CAWRNGGMANEQFF
TRBJ2-7,TRBD1,NA,TRBV3-1/TRBV3-2,TGTGCCAGCAGCCAAGATCCAGGGGGATACGAGCAGTACTTC,CASSQDPGGYEQYF
TRBJ2-5,NA,NA,TRBV28,TGTGCCAGCAGAAACACAGGGCGAACGGAGACCCAGTACTTC,CASRNTGRTETQYF
TRBJ2-7,NA,NA,TRBV3-1/TRBV3-2,TGTGCCAGCAGCCAAGATCTTTACGAGCAGTACTTC,CASSQDLYEQYF
TRBJ2-3,TRBD1,NA,TRBV19,TGTGCCAGTAGTATGGGGACAGGGCGTACCACAGATACGCAGTATTTT,CASSMGTGRTTDTQYF
TRBJ1-3,NA,NA,TRBV6-5,TGTGCCAGCATTACCGGGGGAGGAAACACCATATATTTT,CASITGGGNTIYF
TRBJ1-4,NA,NA,TRBV5-1,TGCGCCAGCAGCTTGGTGGGCAGCCCTAATGAAAAACTGTTTTTT,CASSLVGSPNEKLFF
TRBJ2-1,NA,NA,TRBV10-3,TGTGCCATCAGTGGGGCCGGGACATTAACCTACAATGAGCAGTTCTTC,CAISGAGTLTYNEQFF
TRBJ2-5,NA,NA,TRBV28,TGTGCCAGCAGTTCAGACTACCACACAAAAGAGACCCAGTACTTC,CASSSDYHTKETQYF
TRBJ2-7,NA,few,TRBV28,TGTGCCAGCAGCACGGGTTCCTTTTACTACGAGCAGTACTTC,CASSTGSFYYEQYF
TRBJ1-3,TRBD1,few,TRBV5-1,TGCGCCAGCAGCTTGATAGGAGTACAGGGGTCTGGAAACACCATATATTTT,CASSLIGVQGSGNTIYF
TRBJ2-1,NA,NA,TRBV2,TGTGCCAGCAGGATGGACAGCCCCTACAATGAGCAGTTCTTC,CASRMDSPYNEQFF
TRBJ2-7,NA,NA,TRBV6-5,TGTGCCAGCAGTTACCATTTCAGGGGTGGCTACGAGCAGTACTTC,CASSYHFRGGYEQYF
TRBJ2-7,TRBD1,once,TRBV7-9,TGTGCCAGCAGCCCCGGGACAGGGGACTACGAGCAGTACTTC,CASSPGTGDYEQYF
TRBJ2-7,TRBD1,NA,TRBV3-1/TRBV3-2,TGTGCCAGCAGCGCATATCAGGGGGCCTACGAGCAGTACTTC,CASSAYQGAYEQYF
TRBJ2-1,TRBD1,NA,TRBV11-3,TGTGCCAGCAGCTTAGAACAGGGGGGTTCCTACAATGAGCAGTTCTTC,CASSLEQGGSYNEQFF
TRBJ2-2,TRBD1,NA,TRBV7-2,TGTGCCAGCAGCTCCGGGACAGGATACACCGGGGAGCTGTTTTTT,CASSSGTGYTGELFF
TRBJ2-1,TRBD1,NA,TRBV27,TGTGCCAGCAGTTACGGGACAGGGGGTTCGGTTGAGCAGTTCTTC,CASSYGTGGSVEQFF
TRBJ1-4,NA,once,TRBV20-1,TGCAGTGCTAGTCTACTGGGGCAAGTTAATGAAAAACTGTTTTTT,CSASLLGQVNEKLFF
TRBJ2-3,TRBD2,NA,TRBV29-1,TGCAGCGTTGAGATAGCGGGGACAGATACGCAGTATTTT,CSVEIAGTDTQYF
TRBJ1-5,NA,NA,TRBV7-2,TGTGCCAGCAGCTTAAACAGGGATCAGCCCCAGCATTTT,CASSLNRDQPQHF
TRBJ2-7,TRBD1,NA,TRBV7-8,TGTGCCAGCAGCGGCTCCTACCGGGGGGACAGGGGCTACGAGCAGTACTTC,CASSGSYRGDRGYEQYF
TRBJ2-3,NA,NA,TRBV5-4,TGTGCCAGCAGCTTGTCGGGTTCACGGATGTGGGATACGCAGTATTTT,CASSLSGSRMWDTQYF
TRBJ2-7,NA,NA,TRBV7-2,TGTGCCAGCAGCCCAGCCCAGGCGGCAGGGGTGGACGAGCAGTACTTC,CASSPAQAAGVDEQYF
TRBJ2-7,TRBD1,NA,TRBV5-4,TGTGCCAGCAGCGAGGGACAGAAGTCCTACGAGCAGTACTTC,CASSEGQKSYEQYF
TRBJ1-4,NA,NA,TRBV5-4,TGTGCCAGCAGCTTGAGGGGTGAGAAACTGTTTTTT,CASSLRGEKLFF
TRBJ1-3,TRBD1,NA,TRBV11-2,TGTGCCAGCAGCCACGGGACAGGCCTACTCACTTCTGGAAACACCATATATTTT,CASSHGTGLLTSGNTIYF